This T cell receptor (beta chain) was recovered during a study of human T cells and chemical hapten exposure. Study background: The patients, most of them female, presented with alopecia areata, totalis or universalis.

The germline CDR1 and CDR2 sequences are LGHNA and YSLEER. The CDR3 sequence is 15 residues long. V was cut by 2 bases and J by 6 bases, with 14 bases left in between. Time point of the sample: patch test 2, 6 weeks after DPC sensitization. Treatment reported: therapeutic diphenylcyclopropenone sensitization with weekly scalp DPC. Whole blood, unfractionated, served as the material for total RNA extraction. At least ten counts were recorded for this clonotype. The antigen is unknown. Individual cDNA molecules each carried unique molecular identifiers attached by the library. One entry per CDR3 protein results from TCRdb running MiXCR on the RACE reads. In the table there are about 110,000 distinct CDR3 sequences, 9.2% of which are singletons. Broader study findings: After DPC sensitization, TCRs above 1 in 1000 frequency showed no change.

This clonotype was sampled from a middle-aged woman with alopecia areata. Some clones in this sample may be carry-over from other donors' samples. The sample in question was whole blood, obtained in connection with sensitization to the hapten diphenylcyclopropenone (DPC). The V gene is TRBV4-3, the J gene TRBJ2-1; D uncertain. The CDR3 sequence: CASSQLGWDSNEQFF. Here the CDR3 DNA reads TGCGCCAGCAGCCAACTTGGCTGGGATAGCAATGAGCAGTTCTTC.